The clone carrying this T cell receptor (beta chain) appeared many times. The sample belongs to a study of CD8+ T cells in alopecia areata. Extraction and reverse transcription of RNA yielded cDNA as the sequencing template. Only in-frame clones appear in the TCRdb table, and some are missing; sequencing was by immunoSEQ multiplex PCR. The sample yields roughly 120,000 clones, about half seen once. Trimming cost V 6 bases and J 4 bases; bases outside gene matches: 5. The V gene's germline CDR1 is SGHTA and CDR2 FQGNSA. This CDR3 region has 13 residues. Specified treatment: oral pan-JAK inhibitor, 5-10 mg twice daily.

The receptor was derived from a human donor with alopecia areata. The source was CD4+ T cells sorted from blood, collected at week 4, from a patient treated with tofacitinib. The chain joins TRBV7-2 to TRBJ1-2; 7 nucleotides agree with TRBD1. The CDR3 is CASRFTGVYGYTF. Written as DNA, the CDR3 is TGTGCCAGCAGGTTTACAGGGGTCTATGGCTACACCTTC.